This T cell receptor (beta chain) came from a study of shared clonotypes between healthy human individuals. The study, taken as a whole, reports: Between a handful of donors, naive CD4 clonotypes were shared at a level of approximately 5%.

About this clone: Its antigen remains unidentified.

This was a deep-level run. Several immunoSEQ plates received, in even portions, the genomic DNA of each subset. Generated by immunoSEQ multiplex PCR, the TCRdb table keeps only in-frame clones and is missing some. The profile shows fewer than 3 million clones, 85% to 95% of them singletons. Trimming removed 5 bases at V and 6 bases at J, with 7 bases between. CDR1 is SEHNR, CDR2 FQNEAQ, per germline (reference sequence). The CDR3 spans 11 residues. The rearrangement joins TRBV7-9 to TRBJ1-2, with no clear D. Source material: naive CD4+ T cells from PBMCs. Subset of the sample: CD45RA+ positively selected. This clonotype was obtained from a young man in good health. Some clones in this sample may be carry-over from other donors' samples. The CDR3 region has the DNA TGTGCCAGCAGCCCCCAGGATGGCTACACCTTC. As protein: CASSPQDGYTF. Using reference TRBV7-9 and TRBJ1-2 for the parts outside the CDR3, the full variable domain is DTGVSQNPRHKITKRGQNVTFRCDPISEHNRLYWYRQTLGQGPEFLTYFQNEAQLEKSRLLSDRFSAERPKGSFSTLEIQRTEQGDSAMYLCASSPQDGYTFGSGTRLTVV.